These T cell receptor beta chains were read from a single sample in a study of beta chain features in type 1 diabetes. Profiling relied on immunoSEQ multiplex PCR, and the TCRdb table lists in-frame clones only, not all of them. The sample includes around 99,000 clones, 30% to 40% of them seen just once. The sequencing sample was made of stem cell memory CD4+ T cells from blood. The origin of the receptors is a woman between 18 and 29 years old in good health. Each CDR3 is given with its conserved first and last residue. A D gene is named only where the DNA matches it firmly. Clone size appears in some rows only: once, few, many, or a class for an expanded clone.

abundance,len,v_gene,j_gene,d_gene,CDR3nt,CDR3aa
few,20,TRBV5-5,TRBJ2-6,TRBD1,TGTGCCAGCAGCTTGGTTCGTAGAGGACAGGGGTTTGGTGGGGCCAACGTCCTGACTTTC,CASSLVRRGQGFGGANVLTF
NA,14,TRBV2,TRBJ1-1,TRBD1,TGTGCCAGCAGTGGGGCCAGGGGGGCAGTGGTGGCTTTCTTT,CASSGARGAVVAFF
once,17,TRBV27,TRBJ2-5,TRBD2,TGTGCCAGCAGTTTTTCCCGGACTAGCGGGAGACAAGAGACCCAGTACTTC,CASSFSRTSGRQETQYF
NA,14,TRBV5-1,TRBJ2-3,TRBD2,TGCGCCAGCAGCTCAGGACTAGTTGCAGATACGCAGTATTTT,CASSSGLVADTQYF
few,13,TRBV10-3,TRBJ2-7,NA,TGTGCCATCAGTGATGCGACAACCTACGAGCAGTACTTC,CAISDATTYEQYF
few,16,TRBV14,TRBJ2-1,TRBD1,TGTGCCAGCAGACAACAACCGGGACAGGGAGACAATGAGCAGTTCTTC,CASRQQPGQGDNEQFF
few,15,TRBV5-4,TRBJ1-2,NA,TGTGCCAGCAGCTTGGGACCTCGGAGGGCCTATGGCTACACCTTC,CASSLGPRRAYGYTF
NA,14,TRBV27,TRBJ2-5,NA,TGTGCCAGCAGTGCAACTCCCAGGGGAGAGACCCAGTACTTC,CASSATPRGETQYF
NA,14,TRBV5-8,TRBJ2-3,NA,TGTGCCAGCAGCTTGGCCTTTAGCTCAGATACGCAGTATTTT,CASSLAFSSDTQYF
once,16,TRBV15,TRBJ2-2,TRBD1,TGTGCCACCAGGGGTTGGACAGGGTCGATCACCGGGGAGCTGTTTTTT,CATRGWTGSITGELFF
few,11,TRBV29-1,TRBJ1-2,NA,TGCAGCGTCTCAGGAAACTATGGCTACACCTTC,CSVSGNYGYTF
few,14,TRBV7-9,TRBJ1-1,NA,TGTGCCAGCAGCTTAGGGGGGGGGAGTACTGAAGCTTTCTTT,CASSLGGGSTEAFF
NA,12,TRBV6-5,TRBJ2-2,NA,TGTGCCAGCAGGTTCGGCACCGGGGAGCTGTTTTTT,CASRFGTGELFF
few,13,TRBV2,TRBJ1-4,NA,TGTGCCAGCAGTGAAATCAGGGTTGAAAAACTGTTTTTT,CASSEIRVEKLFF
NA,15,TRBV9,TRBJ1-4,TRBD1,TGTGCCAGCAGCACCGGGACAGGGGTTAATGAAAAACTGTTTTTT,CASSTGTGVNEKLFF
NA,16,TRBV7-2,TRBJ2-1,TRBD1,TGTGCCAGCAGCTTACGAACCGGGACAGGGTCTACTGAGCAGTTCTTC,CASSLRTGTGSTEQFF
few,16,TRBV28,TRBJ2-1,TRBD2,TGTGCCAGCAGTTCCCCCGGGACTAGCGGAGGGAATGAGCAGTTCTTC,CASSSPGTSGGNEQFF
NA,13,TRBV29-1,TRBJ2-2,NA,TGCAGCGTTGCCCGCCTGGGGGGCGGGGAGCTGTTTTTT,CSVARLGGGELFF
NA,15,TRBV15,TRBJ1-2,NA,TGTGCCACCAGCAGAGCTGGCGGAGCTAACTATGGCTACACCTTC,CATSRAGGANYGYTF
NA,16,TRBV5-4,TRBJ2-1,TRBD1,TGTGCCAGCAGCCGATCCGGGACAGGAAACTACAATGAGCAGTTCTTC,CASSRSGTGNYNEQFF
few,14,TRBV28,TRBJ2-1,NA,TGTGCCAGCACCATACCTAGCGACCACAATGAGCAGTTCTTC,CASTIPSDHNEQFF
few,14,TRBV7-2,TRBJ1-5,NA,TGTGCCAGCAGCTTAGAATTCAGGGTTGGGCCCCAGCATTTT,CASSLEFRVGPQHF
NA,13,TRBV6-5,TRBJ1-5,NA,TGTGCCAGCAGGATTGGGCGGGAATGGCCCCAGCATTTT,CASRIGREWPQHF
NA,15,TRBV29-1,TRBJ1-2,TRBD1,TGCAGCGTTGAAGACCATGGGACAGGGAGGAATGGCTACACCTTC,CSVEDHGTGRNGYTF
few,16,TRBV28,TRBJ1-1,TRBD1,TGTGCCAGCAGTTGGTTGGACAGGGGATACGACACTGAAGCTTTCTTT,CASSWLDRGYDTEAFF
NA,15,TRBV11-2,TRBJ2-1,TRBD1,TGTGCCAGCAGCCGACAGGGATTGACCTACAATGAGCAGTTCTTC,CASSRQGLTYNEQFF